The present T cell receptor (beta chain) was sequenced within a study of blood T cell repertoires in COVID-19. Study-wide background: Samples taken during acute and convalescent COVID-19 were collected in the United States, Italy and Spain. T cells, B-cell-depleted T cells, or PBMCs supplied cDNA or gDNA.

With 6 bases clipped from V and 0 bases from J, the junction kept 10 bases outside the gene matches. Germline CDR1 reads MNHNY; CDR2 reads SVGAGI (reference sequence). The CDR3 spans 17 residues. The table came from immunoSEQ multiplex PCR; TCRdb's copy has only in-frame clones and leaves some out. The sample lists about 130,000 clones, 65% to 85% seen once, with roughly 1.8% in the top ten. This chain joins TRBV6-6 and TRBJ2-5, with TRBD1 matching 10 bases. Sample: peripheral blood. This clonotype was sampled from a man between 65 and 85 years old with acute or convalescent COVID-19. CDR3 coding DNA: TGTGCCAGCAGACGAATTGGGACAGGGGCGTACCAAGAGACCCAGTACTTC. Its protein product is CASRRIGTGAYQETQYF.